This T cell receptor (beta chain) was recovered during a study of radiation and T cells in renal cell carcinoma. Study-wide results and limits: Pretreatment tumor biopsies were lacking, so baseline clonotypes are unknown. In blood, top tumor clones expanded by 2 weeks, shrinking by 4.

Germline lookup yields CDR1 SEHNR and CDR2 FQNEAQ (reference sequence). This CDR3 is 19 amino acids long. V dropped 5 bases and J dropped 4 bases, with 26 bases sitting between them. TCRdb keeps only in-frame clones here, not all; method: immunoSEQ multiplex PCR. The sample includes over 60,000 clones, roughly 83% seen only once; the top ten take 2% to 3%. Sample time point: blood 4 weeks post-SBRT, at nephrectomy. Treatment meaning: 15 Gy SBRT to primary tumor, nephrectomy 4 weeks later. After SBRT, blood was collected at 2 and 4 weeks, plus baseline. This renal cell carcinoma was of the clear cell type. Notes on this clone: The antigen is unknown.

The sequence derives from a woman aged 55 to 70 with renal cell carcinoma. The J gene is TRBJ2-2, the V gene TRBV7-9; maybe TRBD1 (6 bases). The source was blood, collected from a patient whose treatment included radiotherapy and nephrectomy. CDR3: CASSPRQVSKNRGTGELFF. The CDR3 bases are TGTGCCAGCAGCCCCCGACAGGTAAGTAAAAACAGAGGCACCGGGGAGCTGTTTTTT. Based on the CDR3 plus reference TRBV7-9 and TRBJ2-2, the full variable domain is DTGVSQNPRHKITKRGQNVTFRCDPISEHNRLYWYRQTLGQGPEFLTYFQNEAQLEKSRLLSDRFSAERPKGSFSTLEIQRTEQGDSAMYLCASSPRQVSKNRGTGELFFGEGSRLTVL.